This T cell receptor beta chain emerged from a study of T cells in Graves' hyperthyroidism and ophthalmopathy. TCR beta CDR3 regions were amplified from RNA. HTBI primers drove first-round RT-PCR of the TCR CDR3. Using its own MiXCR run on the multiplex PCR reads, TCRdb lists one record per CDR3 protein. The sample lists fewer than 350,000 distinct CDR3 sequences, less than 20% occurring once. This clonotype was seen a handful of times. The CDR3 length is 14 residues. Between the trimmed V and J ends, which lost 6 bases and 8 bases, there was a span of 19 bases. Germline loops: CDR1 KGHDR, CDR2 SFDVKD.

This sequence was found in a man aged 50-60 years with Graves' ophthalmopathy. The V and J genes are TRBV24-1 and TRBJ2-7; tentative D call: TRBD1 (6 bases). Specimen: blood. The CDR3 coding sequence is TGTGCCACCAGTCCCGCCACAGGGTGGTCGAAGCAGTACTTC. This codes for CATSPATGWSKQYF.